This T cell receptor beta chain is drawn from a study of T-cell memory formation after mild COVID-19. Looking at the study overall: Among the donors, TCR clusters were largely specific to each donor.

TCRdb ran MiXCR on the 5' RACE reads and lists one entry per CDR3 protein. The sample shows roughly 300,000 distinct CDR3 sequences, roughly 8.2% of them seen only once. The CDR3 is 13 amino acids. The V and J ends lost 10 bases and 7 bases respectively, with 18 bases between them. CDR1 and CDR2 from the germline V gene are ENHRY and SYGVKD. The sample consisted of PBMCs or a T cell subset sorted from them (not recorded which). V and J are TRBV10-3 and TRBJ2-3; perhaps D is TRBD1 or TRBD2 (5 bases each). This TCR was sampled from a man aged 18 to 30 who had mild COVID-19 (a few samples of this study predate the infection). Cell type and time point are not known. The CDR3 loop is CASLRDGQNTQYF. CDR3 DNA sequence: TGTGCCAGCCTCCGGGACGGCCAAAATACGCAGTATTTT.